A selection of T cell receptor beta chains follows, all from one sample in a study of blood T cell repertoires in COVID-19. Clones were read by immunoSEQ multiplex PCR, and TCRdb kept only the in-frame ones, dropping some. The sample lists 200,000 to 250,000 clones; roughly 80% were seen once. The sample comprised peripheral blood. Receptors were obtained from an elderly woman with COVID-19, enrolled during active disease. Both conserved end residues are part of each CDR3.

>TRBV2|TRBJ1-5
CASSGGRAQPQHF
>TRBV5-1|TRBJ2-3
CASSLPDQRGDTQYF
>TRBV9|TRBJ1-3
CASSAAGTTGNTIYF
>TRBV2|TRBJ2-5
CASNGLAGQETQYF
>TRBV2|TRBJ1-1
CASSAGRDAFF
>TRBV6-5|TRBJ1-2
CASRDTGIRGYTF
>TRBV28|TRBJ1-1
CASGGGTAFF
>TRBV11-3|TRBJ1-6
CASSLEIGSPLHF
>TRBV5-1|TRBJ2-2
CASSPSGAVGELFF
>TRBV7-2|TRBJ2-3
CASSSRDFLTDTQYF
>TRBV5-1|TRBJ2-1
CASSLRDEQFF
>TRBV6-5|TRBJ1-2
CASRRGQGNYGYTF
>TRBV10-1|TRBJ1-1
CASRDSMNTEAFF
>TRBV5-1|TRBJ2-1
CASSLGDRNNEQFF
>TRBV28|TRBJ2-7
CASSPPGQGNSQYF
>TRBV4-2|TRBJ2-1
CASSQEFLGNEQFF
>TRBV5-5|TRBJ2-4
CASSSMSIQYF
>TRBV9|TRBJ1-1
CASSVGQGFTEAFF
>TRBV11-2|TRBJ2-7
CASSFFYSTGRIPDLNF
>TRBV6-5|TRBJ1-2
CASRNRDRGYGYTF
>TRBV7-9|TRBJ2-7
CASSPDTGRGYEQYF
>TRBV6-5|TRBJ1-2
CASSYRGYNGYTF
>TRBV15|TRBJ1-1
CATSRDRYNTEAFF
>TRBV6-6|TRBJ1-6
CASSYPRTGRHSPLHF
>TRBV18|TRBJ1-2
CASSQRTGSNYGYTF
>TRBV5-1|TRBJ2-1
CASSLLAGGPGNEQFF
>TRBV3-1/TRBV3-2|TRBJ1-1
CASSHSGSTEAFF
>TRBV25-1|TRBJ1-4
CASSELDRASEKLFF
>TRBV5-4|TRBJ2-1
CASSLRVAGGNEQFF
>TRBV5-1|TRBJ2-2
CASSGGGHGELFF
>TRBV25-1|TRBJ2-3
CASSPPSGRAGTDTQYF
>TRBV3-1/TRBV3-2|TRBJ1-6
CASSLDARAGSYNSPLHF
>TRBV7-2|TRBJ2-2
CASSLAPIGELFF
>TRBV28|TRBJ1-2
CASSFGGRNYTF
>TRBV19|TRBJ2-2
CASSRQGAGGELFF
>TRBV28|TRBJ2-3
CASRDRGRGDTQYF
>TRBV11-2|TRBJ1-1
CASSLDQAGRAFF
>TRBV5-6|TRBJ2-5
CASSLTGARGTQYF
>TRBV5-1|TRBJ2-1
CASSLTSFERAPFNEQFF
>TRBV2|TRBJ2-1
CASLLSSYNEQFF